Below, 25 T cell receptor beta chains from the same sample are listed, as sequenced in a study of CD8+CD57+ T cells in acquired aplastic anemia. According to the study, genomic DNA was the template for TCR beta VDJ and CDR3 profiling. TCRdb re-analysed the reads in MiXCR, keeping a single row per CDR3 protein. The top ten hold 65% of the sample, which has roughly 93,000 distinct CDR3 sequences, about 63% seen once. Before being chosen for sequencing, patients had shown CD8+CD57+ cell expansion by flow cytometry. Sequencing was done on a sample of sorted CD4+, CD8+, or CD8+CD57+ T cells (not recorded which) from PBMCs. The receptors shown here come from a human donor with aplastic anemia.

The genes are TRBV12-3 or TRBV12-4 and TRBJ2-3, with TRBD2 matching 13 bases. The CDR3 contains 19 residues. The junction had 14 bases not matched to a gene; V was cut back by 5 bases and J by 3 bases. The CDR3 DNA reads TGTGCCAGCAGTCATGGACTAGCGGGAGCCCTCGGGATGACAGATACGCAGTATTTT. Protein sequence: CASSHGLAGALGMTDTQYF.

This clonotype was observed once. The chain recombines TRBV7-8 with TRBJ2-7, with D possibly matching TRBD1 (5 bases). The V gene's germline CDR1 is SGHVS and CDR2 FQNEAQ. V dropped 7 bases and J dropped 6 bases, with 10 bases sitting between them. The CDR3 runs 11 residues. The CDR3 DNA follows: TGTGCCAGCACCTTGCAGGGCGAGCAGTACTTC. Translation gives CASTLQGEQYF.

This clonotype was found many times. The chain uses TRBV7-2 and TRBJ2-5, with a weak D call TRBD2 (7 bases). The CDR3 is made up of 15 amino acids. Deletions cut 0 bases from V and 5 bases from J, with 13 bases between. The germline V gene encodes CDR1 SGHTA and CDR2 FQGNSA. Here the CDR3 reads CASSLAKGGRETQYF. The CDR3 nucleotides are TGTGCCAGCAGCTTAGCTAAGGGGGGGAGGGAGACCCAGTACTTC.

The chain carries TRBV2 and TRBJ2-3; D is unclear. Germline V gene lookup returns CDR1 SNHLY and CDR2 FYNNEI. This CDR3 is built from 10 residues. V was trimmed by 8 bases and J by 7 bases, leaving 7 bases between them. This CDR3 reads CASLGNTQYF. CDR3 DNA: TGTGCCAGCTTAGGGAATACGCAGTATTTT. Together with reference TRBV2 and TRBJ2-3, the CDR3 gives the full variable domain: EPEVTQTPSHQVTQMGQEVILRCVPISNHLYFYWYRQILGQKVEFLVSFYNNEISEKSEIFDDQFSVERPDGSNFTLKIRSTKLEDSAMYFCASLGNTQYFGPGTRLTVL.

V is TRBV20-1 and J is TRBJ2-2; the D is unclear. Germline lookup yields CDR1 DFQATT and CDR2 SNEGSKA (reference sequence). This CDR3 is 14 amino acids long. Trimming left V 1 base short and J 2 bases short, with 8 bases between. In DNA form, the CDR3 reads TGCAGTGCTAGAGGCGACCCTAACACCGGGGAGCTGTTTTTT. Translation gives CSARGDPNTGELFF.

V is TRBV20-1 and J is TRBJ2-5; tentatively, D is TRBD1 or TRBD2 (5 bases each). Trimming left V 6 bases short and J 5 bases short, with 16 bases between. The CDR3 consists of 13 residues. CDR1 is DFQATT, CDR2 SNEGSKA, per germline (reference sequence). The CDR3 here is CSALLGRAETQYF. DNA for the CDR3: TGCAGTGCCCTCCTGGGACGGGCTGAGACCCAGTACTTC.

This chain connects TRBV6-1 to TRBJ2-7; D remains ambiguous. The germline gives CDR1 MNHNS, CDR2 SASEGT. There are 14 residues in the CDR3. The germline V and J ends were trimmed by 6 bases and 2 bases, with 14 bases remaining between them. In nucleotides, the CDR3 is TGTGCCAGCAGGGTAGGACCGCAGGCCTACGAGCAGTACTTC. This codes for CASRVGPQAYEQYF.

V gene TRBV19 combines with J gene TRBJ1-2, with TRBD1 as a possible D gene (5 bases). Germline values: CDR1 LNHDA, CDR2 SQIVND (reference sequence). Trimming removed 3 bases from V and 2 bases from J, with 13 bases in between. CDR3 length: 15 amino acids. CDR3 amino acids: CASSILGGVNYGYTF. As DNA, the CDR3 is TGTGCCAGTAGTATTTTGGGGGGAGTGAACTATGGCTACACCTTC.

This clonotype was recorded a few times. The chain joins TRBV19 to TRBJ2-7; weak D call: TRBD2 (5 bases). The CDR3 length is 14 residues. Germline V gene sequence: CDR1 LNHDA, CDR2 SQIVND (reference sequence). Trimming shortened V by 1 base and J by 2 bases, and 9 bases separated the two germline ends. The CDR3 DNA follows: TGTGCCAGTAGTATAGGTCTAGCCGCCTACGAGCAGTACTTC. It encodes CASSIGLAAYEQYF.

The chain carries TRBV12-3 or TRBV12-4 and TRBJ1-2, with D perhaps TRBD1 (6 bases). The CDR3 is 14 residues long. V was trimmed by 3 bases and J by 5 bases, leaving 13 bases between them. The DNA for the CDR3 is TGTGCCAGCAGTTTTCTACAGGGAAGTTATGGCTACACCTTC. Encoded protein: CASSFLQGSYGYTF.

The V call is TRBV3-1, the J call TRBJ2-3, with TRBD2 identical over 15 bases. The V and J ends lost 4 bases and 4 bases, in that order; junction bases with no gene match: 0. This CDR3 comprises 15 residues. The germline V gene has CDR1 LGHDT and CDR2 YNNKEL (reference sequence). As DNA, the CDR3 is TGTGCCAGCAGCCGGACTAGCGGGGGGGCAGATACGCAGTATTTT. It is translated as CASSRTSGGADTQYF.

The chain carries TRBV19 and TRBJ1-2; D is uncertain. Germline V gene sequence: CDR1 LNHDA, CDR2 SQIVND (reference sequence). The CDR3 sequence is 12 residues long. Trimming pared 1 base from V and 7 bases from J, leaving 7 bases between. Written as DNA, the CDR3 is TGTGCCAGTAGTATAGTGTCCGGTGGCTACACCTTC. As protein: CASSIVSGGYTF.

Only a few counts were recorded for this clonotype. This chain uses TRBV2 with TRBJ1-5, with a possible D match to TRBD1 (5 bases). The CDR3 covers 17 residues. From germline, CDR1 is SNHLY and CDR2 FYNNEI. Trimming took off 0 bases at V and 1 base at J, with 13 bases between the two ends. CDR3 DNA sequence: TGTGCCAGCAGTGAAGCGCGGCACCGGGACAGCAATCAGCCCCAGCATTTT. Its translation is CASSEARHRDSNQPQHF.

The chain is built from TRBV20-1 and TRBJ1-2; no definite D call. The CDR3 runs 14 residues. Germline lookup yields CDR1 DFQATT and CDR2 SNEGSKA (reference sequence). Trimming left V 0 bases short and J 7 bases short, with 15 bases between. The CDR3 DNA reads as TGCAGTGCTAGAGATGGAGGAGGGCAGGTTGGCTACACCTTC. It is translated as CSARDGGGQVGYTF.

The CDR3 bases are TGCAGTGCTGAACGGGGACAGGACTCTGGAAACACCATATATTTT. Protein sequence: CSAERGQDSGNTIYF. The V and J genes are TRBV20-1 and TRBJ1-3; TRBD1 matches at 8 bases. The CDR3 consists of 15 residues. In germline, CDR1 is DFQATT, CDR2 SNEGSKA (reference sequence). V lost 5 bases, J lost 0 bases, and 6 bases stayed unmatched.

The chain joins TRBV25-1 to TRBJ2-1; 7 bases match TRBD2. The CDR3 sequence is 12 residues long. V dropped 6 bases and J dropped 9; count of bases not matched to a gene: 5. The germline V gene encodes CDR1 MGHDK and CDR2 SYGVNS. DNA of the CDR3: TGTGCCAGCAGCCAAAGGACTAGTGAGCAGTTCTTC. Translating it yields CASSQRTSEQFF. Combining the CDR3 with reference TRBV25-1 and TRBJ2-1 gives the whole variable domain EADIYQTPRYLVIGTGKKITLECSQTMGHDKMYWYQQDPGMELHLIHYSYGVNSTEKGDLSSESTVSRIRTEHFPLTLESARPSHTSQYLCASSQRTSEQFFGPGTRLTVL.

In this sample, this clonotype turned up a few times. The rearrangement links TRBV9 to TRBJ2-7; D gene uncertain. Trimming took off 2 bases at V and 0 bases at J, with 9 bases between the two ends. This CDR3 spans 14 amino acids. In germline, CDR1 is SGDLS, CDR2 YYNGEE. CDR3 region: CASSVDLSSYEQYF. The CDR3, as DNA: TGTGCCAGCAGCGTGGATTTGAGCTCCTACGAGCAGTACTTC.

This clonotype showed up many times. The genes are TRBV6-6 and TRBJ2-7; no firm D call. Germline CDR1 MNHNY, CDR2 SVGAGI (reference sequence). Trimming removed 2 bases from V and 5 bases from J, with 13 bases in between. This CDR3 has 14 amino acids. The CDR3, as DNA: TGTGCCAGCAGTTACGTAAGGGTGGGGAACGAGCAGTACTTC. Translation gives CASSYVRVGNEQYF.

This clonotype was seen a few times. The chain has TRBV25-1 and TRBJ2-7; tentatively, D is TRBD2 (6 bases). Germline values: CDR1 MGHDK, CDR2 SYGVNS. This CDR3 has 13 amino acids. V was cut by 2 bases and J by 4 bases, with 9 bases left in between. In DNA, the CDR3 is TGTGCCAGCAGTGAAGTGGGGACTTACGAGCAGTACTTC. Its translation is CASSEVGTYEQYF.

V gene TRBV20-1 combines with J gene TRBJ2-5; D gene unclear. The CDR3 is made up of 15 amino acids. Per the germline V gene, CDR1 is DFQATT and CDR2 is SNEGSKA (reference sequence). V lost 0 bases and J lost 2, with 13 bases in between. CDR3 protein: CSARDITKRQETQYF. CDR3 in DNA: TGCAGTGCTAGAGATATCACGAAAAGACAAGAGACCCAGTACTTC.

This clonotype has more than one count but fewer than ten. The V call is TRBV10-3, the J call TRBJ2-3, with D possibly being TRBD2 (5 bases). Germline V gene sequence: CDR1 ENHRY, CDR2 SYGVKD. The CDR3 spans 13 residues. The germline V and J ends were trimmed by 0 bases and 14 bases, with 15 bases remaining between them. The CDR3 protein is CAISESREIGVYF. The CDR3 region has the DNA TGTGCCATCAGTGAGTCGAGGGAGATCGGGGTGTATTTT.

The sample holds a few counts of this clonotype. J is TRBJ2-7 and V is TRBV20-1, with D uncertain. The CDR3 is 12 residues long. The ends were cut back, 3 bases at V and 5 bases at J, with 11 bases in the middle. CDR1 DFQATT and CDR2 SNEGSKA come from the germline V gene (reference sequence). The CDR3 DNA reads as TGCAGTGCTAGTCCGGGCATCCACGAGCAGTACTTC. Translated, it gives CSASPGIHEQYF.

The V and J genes are TRBV2 and TRBJ1-1, with a tentative D call TRBD1 (5 bases). V lost 7 bases to trimming and J lost 0 bases, with 12 bases between them. Per the germline V gene, CDR1 is SNHLY and CDR2 is FYNNEI. The CDR3 is made up of 14 amino acids. CDR3 region: CASTGTLLNTEAFF. The CDR3 bases are TGTGCCAGCACAGGGACGTTATTGAACACTGAAGCTTTCTTT.

V usage is TRBV9 and J usage is TRBJ2-3; TRBD2 is a possible D gene (6 bases). The CDR3 consists of 15 residues. The germline gives CDR1 SGDLS, CDR2 YYNGEE. The V gene lost 4 bases and the J gene lost 4 bases, with 16 bases spanning the gap. In nucleotides, the CDR3 is TGTGCCAGCAGCTCGGAGGGACTTGTCGCAGATACGCAGTATTTT. Translated, it gives CASSSEGLVADTQYF.

The chain recombines TRBV20-1 with TRBJ1-2; 7 nucleotides line up with TRBD1. CDR3 length equals 12 residues. Germline lookup yields CDR1 DFQATT and CDR2 SNEGSKA (reference sequence). Trimming at V came to 5 bases and at J to 4 bases, leaving 4 bases not matched to a gene. The CDR3 loop is CSAPDRVYGYTF. CDR3 coding DNA: TGCAGTGCTCCCGACAGGGTCTATGGCTACACCTTC.